One and the same sample provided the 26 T cell receptor beta chains below, sequenced in a study of human T cells and chemical hapten exposure. Time point in this sample: patch test 2, 6 weeks after DPC sensitization. Stated treatment: therapeutic diphenylcyclopropenone sensitization with weekly scalp DPC. TCRdb reprocessed the RACE reads via MiXCR and lists one record per CDR3 protein. The data contain 84,000 or so distinct CDR3 sequences, about 10% of them singletons. The sequenced sample was whole blood, obtained in connection with sensitization to the hapten diphenylcyclopropenone (DPC). Receptors originate from a woman aged 25 to 39 with alopecia areata. Some clones in this sample may be carry-over from other donors' samples.

This clonotype was seen at least ten times. This chain links TRBV20-1 with TRBJ2-6; possibly TRBD2 for D (5 bases). This CDR3 has 18 amino acids. Trimming left V 6 bases short and J 2 bases short, with 23 bases between. CDR1 and CDR2 from the germline V gene are DFQATT and SNEGSKA (reference sequence). The CDR3 bases are TGCAGTGCCCTAGAGATGGGGAGATATAGGGCTGGGGCCAACGTCCTGACTTTC. Translated, it gives CSALEMGRYRAGANVLTF.

This clonotype was observed many times. The genes are TRBV9 and TRBJ1-6; D is ambiguous. V was trimmed by 0 bases and J by 7 bases, leaving 8 bases between them. The CDR3 loop spans 14 amino acids. Germline V lookup: CDR1 SGDLS, CDR2 YYNGEE. The CDR3 sequence: CASSVAPENSPLHF. The CDR3 coding sequence is TGTGCCAGCAGCGTAGCCCCAGAGAATTCACCCCTCCACTTT.

This clonotype was found a few times. V and J are TRBV6-5 and TRBJ2-3; D unclear. CDR3 length equals 16 residues. Germline CDR1 reads MNHEY; CDR2 reads SVGAGI. V shed 4 bases and J shed 1 base, with 15 bases lying between them. The CDR3 sequence: CASSSWGRAGTDTQYF. Written as DNA, the CDR3 is TGTGCCAGCAGTTCCTGGGGTAGAGCAGGCACAGATACGCAGTATTTT.

The CDR3, as DNA: TGTGCCAGCAGTACAACAGGGTCCCCCCTCCACTTT. Translation gives CASSTTGSPLHF. The chain couples TRBV27 to TRBJ1-6, with D perhaps matching TRBD1 (6 bases). Germline values: CDR1 MNHEY, CDR2 SMNVEV (reference sequence). Deletions cut 5 bases from V and 13 bases from J, with 12 bases between. There are 12 residues in the CDR3.

This clonotype was picked up a small number of times. This chain uses TRBV9 with TRBJ2-7; D is possibly TRBD2 (5 bases). V was cut by 4 bases and J by 2 bases, with 13 bases left in between. The germline V gene encodes CDR1 SGDLS and CDR2 YYNGEE. The CDR3 spans 14 residues. CDR3 residues: CASSLGGRTYEQYF. As DNA, the CDR3 is TGTGCCAGCAGCCTTGGAGGCAGAACCTACGAGCAGTACTTC. Complete variable domain (other parts from reference TRBV9 and TRBJ2-7): DSGVTQTPKHLITATGQRVTLRCSPRSGDLSVYWYQQSLDQGLQFLIQYYNGEERAKGNILERFSAQQFPDLHSELNLSSLELGDSALYFCASSLGGRTYEQYFGPGTRLTVT.

This clonotype was seen only a few times. V usage is TRBV13 and J usage is TRBJ2-1; a weak D match, TRBD2 (6 bases). The CDR3 sequence is 13 residues long. V was shortened by 3 bases and J by 6 bases, with 9 bases between the two germline ends. The germline CDR1 and CDR2 sequences are PRHDT and FYEKMQ (reference sequence). The CDR3 DNA sequence: TGTGCCAGCAGCTTGGGGGACTTCAATGAGCAGTTCTTC. It codes for CASSLGDFNEQFF.

This clonotype was seen ten or more times. The chain recombines TRBV5-1 with TRBJ2-2; D unresolved. Deletions cut 2 bases from V and 2 bases from J, with 13 bases between. CDR3 size: 16 residues. CDR1 is SGHRS and CDR2 is YFSETQ in the germline V gene. CDR3 DNA: TGCGCCAGCAGCTTTCGGGCTAGATCTAACACCGGGGAGCTGTTTTTT. This gives the protein CASSFRARSNTGELFF.

This clonotype was observed at least ten times. CDR3 sequence reads: CASSYSGTGAQETQYF. CDR3 bases: TGTGCCAGCAGTTACTCCGGGACAGGAGCACAAGAGACCCAGTACTTC. This chain uses TRBV6-5 with TRBJ2-5, with 8 bases aligning to TRBD1. The CDR3 length is 16 residues. Germline CDR1 reads MNHEY; CDR2 reads SVGAGI. Germline trimming cut 0 bases from V and 2 bases from J; bases unmatched to any gene: 5.

This clonotype came up many times. This chain uses TRBV20-1 with TRBJ2-1; 13 nucleotides agree with TRBD2. The V gene end was trimmed by 5 bases and the J gene end by 8 bases; junction bases not matched to a gene: 6. The CDR3 is 14 amino acids. Germline V gene lookup returns CDR1 DFQATT and CDR2 SNEGSKA (reference sequence). CDR3 nucleotides: TGCAGTGCTTTCACTAGCGGGGGGGGTTATGAGCAGTTCTTC. It yields the protein CSAFTSGGGYEQFF.

This clonotype was seen ten or more times. The genes are TRBV6-2 or TRBV6-3 and TRBJ2-7; tentatively, D is TRBD1 or TRBD2 (6 bases each). This CDR3 region has 16 residues. In germline, CDR1 is MNHEY, CDR2 SVGEGT. V dropped 3 bases and J dropped 2 bases, with 17 bases sitting between them. The CDR3 DNA is TGTGCCAGCAGTTATGGTCCGGGGGCAGAAACCTACGAGCAGTACTTC. This sequence encodes CASSYGPGAETYEQYF.

The genes are TRBV7-9 and TRBJ2-1; 13 nucleotides agree with TRBD2. Trimming took 5 bases from V and 8 from J; bases not matched to a gene: 6. Germline V gene lookup returns CDR1 SEHNR and CDR2 FQNEAQ (reference sequence). This CDR3 is 15 amino acids long. CDR3 bases: TGTGCCAGCAGCGACGGGACTAGCGGGAAGGATGAGCAGTTCTTC. Its translation: CASSDGTSGKDEQFF.

This clonotype was detected ten times or more. This rearrangement joins TRBV2 to TRBJ2-2; 14 bases agree with TRBD2. The CDR3 sequence is 22 residues long. Looked up from germline, CDR1 is SNHLY and CDR2 is FYNNEI. J lost 1 base, V lost 6 bases, and 19 bases had no gene match. CDR3 DNA sequence: TGTGCCAGCAGCCTCCGAAGACAGCCGGGACTAGCGGGGGCAGTGAACACCGGGGAGCTGTTTTTT. Translating gives CASSLRRQPGLAGAVNTGELFF.

This clonotype was seen many times. Here the CDR3 DNA reads TGTGCCAGAAGACAGGGTACTGAGCAGTTCTTC. Translated, it gives CARRQGTEQFF. V gene TRBV25-1 combines with J gene TRBJ2-1, with 7 nucleotides matching TRBD1. CDR3 length equals 11 residues. The V gene's germline CDR1 is MGHDK and CDR2 SYGVNS. The J segment lost 9 bases and the V segment lost 9 bases, leaving 5 bases of the junction unmatched. Full variable domain (rest looked up from reference TRBV25-1 and TRBJ2-1): EADIYQTPRYLVIGTGKKITLECSQTMGHDKMYWYQQDPGMELHLIHYSYGVNSTEKGDLSSESTVSRIRTEHFPLTLESARPSHTSQYLCARRQGTEQFFGPGTRLTVL.

This clonotype was counted ten times or more. V and J are TRBV14 and TRBJ2-6; 7 nucleotides agree with TRBD1. The CDR3 covers 18 residues. V shed 3 bases and J 4 bases; nucleotides not matched to a gene: 12. Germline CDR1 SGHDN, CDR2 FVKESK. The CDR3 protein is CASSHGRDRSLGANVLTF. In DNA, the CDR3 is TGTGCCAGCAGCCACGGCAGGGACAGAAGTCTGGGGGCCAACGTCCTGACTTTC.

This clonotype was seen more than once but under ten times. V and J are TRBV28 and TRBJ2-4, with no clear D. Trimming removed 6 bases from V and 5 bases from J, with 5 bases in between. Looked up from germline, CDR1 is MDHEN and CDR2 is SYDVKM. CDR3 length equals 11 residues. The CDR3 sequence: CASRRQNIQYF. CDR3 DNA: TGTGCCAGCAGGAGACAAAACATTCAGTACTTC.

Here the CDR3 reads CASSLDAVWELFF. The CDR3 DNA is TGTGCCAGCAGCCTAGACGCGGTATGGGAGCTGTTTTTT. The chain combines TRBV7-9 with TRBJ2-2; D not resolved. V was trimmed by 5 bases and J by 9 bases, leaving 13 bases between them. This CDR3 has 13 amino acids. CDR1 and CDR2 (germline): SEHNR, FQNEAQ (reference sequence).

This clonotype was counted ten times or more. This chain links TRBV6-2 or TRBV6-3 with TRBJ1-5, with no clear D. The ends were cut back, 2 bases at V and 0 bases at J, with 23 bases in the middle. Germline V CDR1 and CDR2: MNHEY, SVGEGT. CDR3 size: 20 residues. The CDR3 sequence is CASSYTREGATLHSNQPQHF. The CDR3 region has the DNA TGTGCCAGCAGTTACACCCGAGAGGGTGCAACACTCCATAGCAATCAGCCCCAGCATTTT.

This clonotype was seen ten or more times. The chain combines TRBV5-1 with TRBJ2-7, with D tentatively TRBD1 (5 bases). The ends were cut back, 0 bases at V and 7 bases at J, with 11 bases in the middle. Germline CDR1 SGHRS, CDR2 YFSETQ. The CDR3 contains 13 residues. CDR3 in amino acids: CASSLGQPEEQYF. CDR3 in DNA: TGCGCCAGCAGCTTGGGACAGCCCGAGGAGCAGTACTTC. Filled out from reference TRBV5-1 and TRBJ2-7, the complete variable domain reads KAGVTQTPRYLIKTRGQQVTLSCSPISGHRSVSWYQQTPGQGLQFLFEYFSETQRNKGNFPGRFSGRQFSNSRSEMNVSTLELGDSALYLCASSLGQPEEQYFGPGTRLTVT.

A few counts support this clonotype. The J gene is TRBJ1-6, the V gene TRBV4-2; possible D gene TRBD1, 6 bases. The CDR3 spans 13 residues. Germline CDR1 is LGHNA and CDR2 is YNFKEQ. V was cut by 8 bases and J by 9 bases, with 14 bases left in between. The CDR3 loop is CASGGGGASPLHF. CDR3 DNA sequence: TGTGCCAGCGGCGGTGGGGGCGCTTCACCCCTCCACTTT.

This chain connects TRBV6-5 to TRBJ1-1; D perhaps matches TRBD1 (6 bases). The CDR3 length is 15 residues. Germline CDR1 MNHEY, CDR2 SVGAGI. V gave up 6 bases and J gave up 6 bases, with 20 bases separating them. The CDR3 region is CASRELDRINPEAFF. CDR3 bases: TGTGCCAGCAGGGAGCTCGACAGGATTAACCCTGAAGCTTTCTTT.

This clonotype has a count of ten or more. V usage is TRBV6-5 and J usage is TRBJ2-1, with D possibly matching TRBD2 (5 bases). Germline CDR1 and CDR2: MNHEY and SVGAGI. V was shortened by 2 bases and J by 0 bases, with 11 bases between the two germline ends. This CDR3 comprises 16 residues. CDR3 DNA: TGTGCCAGCAGTTACCGCGGGCGAGGCTCCTACAATGAGCAGTTCTTC. The encoded protein is CASSYRGRGSYNEQFF.

Comments on this clonotype: The conserved final phenylalanine or tryptophan is absent from the CDR3, which likely points to a read error. This CDR3 reads CASSYGQGGEQYY. DNA for the CDR3: TGTGCCAGCAGTTACGGACAGGGGGGAGAGCAGTACTAC. The V gene is TRBV6-2 or TRBV6-3, the J gene TRBJ2-7, with 10 nucleotides matching TRBD1. In germline, CDR1 is MNHEY, CDR2 SVGEGT. The length of the CDR3 is 13 residues. The ends lost 2 bases at V and 7 bases at J; junction bases unmatched: 2.

This rearrangement joins TRBV29-1 to TRBJ2-5; no definite D call. CDR3 size: 12 residues. Germline-derived CDR1 and CDR2 are SQVTM and ANQGSEA. V shed 2 bases and J shed 1 base, with 5 bases lying between them. The CDR3 reads CSVERTQETQYF. The CDR3, as DNA: TGCAGCGTTGAAAGGACCCAAGAGACCCAGTACTTC.

The table lists this clonotype with many counts. The J gene is TRBJ2-1, the V gene TRBV19, with 8 bases fitting TRBD2. The J segment lost 0 bases and the V segment lost 3 bases, leaving 10 bases of the junction unmatched. Germline V gives CDR1 LNHDA, CDR2 SQIVND (reference sequence). The CDR3 sequence is 18 residues long. This CDR3 is CASSMDLAGAFSYNEQFF. The CDR3, as DNA: TGTGCCAGTAGTATGGACCTAGCGGGTGCCTTCTCCTACAATGAGCAGTTCTTC.

This clonotype was recorded at least ten times. The chain has TRBV6-2 or TRBV6-3 and TRBJ2-6; D is ambiguous. V lost 6 bases and J 0 bases, leaving 15 bases between the germline ends. Germline V gene lookup returns CDR1 MNHEY and CDR2 SVGEGT. This CDR3 spans 17 amino acids. CDR3 coding DNA: TGTGCCAGCAGCCTTATGACCCCGCCCTCTGGGGCCAACGTCCTGACTTTC. It specifies CASSLMTPPSGANVLTF.

The chain carries TRBV15 and TRBJ1-5, with TRBD1 matching 8 bases. Germline V gene data show CDR1 as LNHNV and CDR2 as YYDKDF (reference sequence). The CDR3 is 14 amino acids. The V and J ends lost 4 bases and 3 bases, in that order; junction bases with no gene match: 2. CDR3 residues: CATSTGGSNQPQHF. The CDR3 nucleotides read TGTGCCACCAGCACAGGGGGCTCCAATCAGCCCCAGCATTTT.